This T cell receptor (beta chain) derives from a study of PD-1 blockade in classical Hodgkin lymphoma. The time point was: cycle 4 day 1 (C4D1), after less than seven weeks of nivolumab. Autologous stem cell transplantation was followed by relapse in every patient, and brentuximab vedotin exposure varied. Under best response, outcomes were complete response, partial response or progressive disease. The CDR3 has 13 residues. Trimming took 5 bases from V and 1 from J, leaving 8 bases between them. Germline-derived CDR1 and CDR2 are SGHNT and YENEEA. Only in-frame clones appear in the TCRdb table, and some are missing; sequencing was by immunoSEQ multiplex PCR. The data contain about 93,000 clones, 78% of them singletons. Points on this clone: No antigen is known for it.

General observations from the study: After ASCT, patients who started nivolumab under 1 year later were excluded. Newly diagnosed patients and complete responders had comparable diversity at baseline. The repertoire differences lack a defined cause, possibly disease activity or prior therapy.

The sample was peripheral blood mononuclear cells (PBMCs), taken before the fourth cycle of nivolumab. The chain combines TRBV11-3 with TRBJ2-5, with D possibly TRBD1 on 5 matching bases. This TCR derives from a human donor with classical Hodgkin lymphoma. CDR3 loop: CASSETVQETQYF. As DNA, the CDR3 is TGTGCCAGCAGCGAGACAGTCCAAGAGACCCAGTACTTC.